The 19 T cell receptor beta chains below were found in one sample sequenced in a study of shared clonotypes between healthy human individuals. Profiled with immunoSEQ multiplex PCR; TCRdb holds only in-frame clones, not every one. The sample holds a few million clones, 85% to 95% seen once. Input material: naive CD4+ T cells from PBMCs. Described subset: CD45RA+ positively selected. These receptors came from a man aged 18-30 years in good health. Some clones in this sample may be carry-over from other donors' samples.

V gene TRBV18 combines with J gene TRBJ2-7; D assignment may be TRBD1 or TRBD2 (5 bases each). CDR1 and CDR2 from the germline V gene are KGHSH and LQKENI. With 8 bases removed from V and 0 bases from J, the gap between germline ends came to 17 bases. CDR3 length equals 15 residues. CDR3 sequence reads: CASRPGPGFSYEQYF. The DNA of the CDR3 is TGTGCCAGCAGACCGGGACCGGGGTTCTCCTACGAGCAGTACTTC.

The chain has TRBV6-5 and TRBJ2-5, with D perhaps TRBD1 (5 bases). The CDR3 length is 12 residues. The V end lost 8 bases, the J end lost 1 base, and 8 bases lay between the germline ends. Germline loops: CDR1 MNHEY, CDR2 SVGAGI. The CDR3: CASRTSQETQYF. The CDR3 DNA follows: TGTGCCAGCCGGACATCCCAAGAGACCCAGTACTTC.

The chain joins TRBV2 to TRBJ1-1; 7 nucleotides match TRBD1. CDR3 length equals 17 residues. The trim removed 6 bases at V and 3 bases at J, leaving 16 bases unmatched. The germline CDR1 and CDR2 sequences are SNHLY and FYNNEI. The CDR3 DNA sequence: TGTGCCAGCAGGGTGACAGGGATATTATTAGGGTACACTGAAGCTTTCTTT. Translating it yields CASRVTGILLGYTEAFF.

This clone was detected once. The chain employs TRBV6-6 and TRBJ2-2; D is unresolved. The germline gives CDR1 MNHNY, CDR2 SVGAGI (reference sequence). Trimming stripped 0 bases from V and 6 bases from J, with 8 bases between. CDR3 size: 14 residues. CDR3 region: CASSYSIGAGELFF. Here the CDR3 DNA reads TGTGCCAGCAGTTACTCGATTGGGGCCGGGGAGCTGTTTTTT.

V and J are TRBV7-9 and TRBJ1-3; 11 bases fit TRBD1. J gave up 3 bases and V 0 bases, and 1 base lay outside the gene matches. Germline V gives CDR1 SEHNR, CDR2 FQNEAQ (reference sequence). The CDR3 extends over 16 amino acids. DNA for the CDR3: TGTGCCAGCAGCTTAGCTGGGACAGGGGGTGGAAACACCATATATTTT. Amino acids: CASSLAGTGGGNTIYF.

The chain carries TRBV25-1 and TRBJ2-7; D may be TRBD1 (6 bases). Trimming left V 8 bases short and J 9 bases short, with 17 bases between. Germline V gene lookup returns CDR1 MGHDK and CDR2 SYGVNS. The CDR3 length is 12 residues. CDR3 loop: CASGLSGTRQYF. CDR3 in DNA: TGTGCCAGCGGACTTTCCGGGACACGGCAGTACTTC.

The gene calls are TRBV5-1 and TRBJ1-1; 9 positions agree with TRBD1. The CDR3 covers 16 residues. With V trimmed by 4 bases and J by 0 bases, 7 bases remained unmatched. CDR1 is SGHRS, CDR2 YFSETQ, per germline. This chain's CDR3 is CASSTRTGAMNTEAFF. CDR3 in DNA: TGCGCCAGCAGCACCCGGACAGGGGCAATGAACACTGAAGCTTTCTTT.

CDR3 in DNA: TGTGCCAGCAGCCGCGGTGGGGAGATCCGGAGCGGGGAGCTGTTTTTT. It translates to CASSRGGEIRSGELFF. This chain uses TRBV11-2 with TRBJ2-2, with D possibly TRBD2 on 5 matching bases. The CDR3 is 16 residues long. Trimming stripped 5 bases from V and 7 bases from J, with 20 bases between. Germline V gene data show CDR1 as SGHAT and CDR2 as FQNNGV.

With respect to this clone: Other DNA sequences within the sample encode an identical CDR3. The rearrangement uses TRBV19 and TRBJ2-5; unclear D gene. The germline V and J ends were trimmed by 5 bases and 5 bases, with 6 bases remaining between them. This CDR3 has 11 residues. The germline CDR1 and CDR2 sequences are LNHDA and SQIVND (reference sequence). The CDR3 sequence is CASSSGETQYF. CDR3 nucleotides: TGTGCCAGTAGTTCCGGGGAGACCCAGTACTTC.

The chain combines TRBV29-1 with TRBJ2-7; D may match TRBD1 or TRBD2 (5 bases each). Per the germline V gene, CDR1 is SQVTM and CDR2 is ANQGSEA. The CDR3 has 14 residues. The V end was cut by 7 bases, the J end by 2 bases, with 18 bases between. The CDR3 sequence: CSAAPGREAYEQYF. CDR3 nucleotides: TGCAGCGCTGCACCGGGACGGGAAGCCTACGAGCAGTACTTC.

The rearrangement uses TRBV5-1 and TRBJ2-1, with 11 positions matching TRBD2. CDR1 is SGHRS and CDR2 is YFSETQ in the germline V gene. Trimming at V came to 4 bases and at J to 8 bases, leaving 14 bases not matched to a gene. The CDR3 sequence is 17 residues long. The CDR3 sequence is CASSASLAGAPGDEQFF. CDR3 nucleotides: TGCGCCAGCAGCGCCTCACTAGCGGGAGCGCCAGGCGATGAGCAGTTCTTC. The whole variable domain, remainder taken from reference TRBV5-1 and TRBJ2-1, is KAGVTQTPRYLIKTRGQQVTLSCSPISGHRSVSWYQQTPGQGLQFLFEYFSETQRNKGNFPGRFSGRQFSNSRSEMNVSTLELGDSALYLCASSASLAGAPGDEQFFGPGTRLTVL.

The table lists this clone with a few counts. This same CDR3 is encoded by further DNA sequences in the sample. The chain is built from TRBV30 and TRBJ1-4; no firm D call. Trimming pared 0 bases from V and 8 bases from J, leaving 4 bases between. From germline, CDR1 is GTSNPN and CDR2 SVGIG (reference sequence). This CDR3 comprises 11 residues. The DNA of the CDR3 is TGTGCCTGGAGTGTACGAGAAAAACTGTTTTTT. It yields the protein CAWSVREKLFF.

The rearrangement joins TRBV28 to TRBJ1-2; D is ambiguous. CDR3 length equals 15 residues. The germline CDR1 and CDR2 sequences are MDHEN and SYDVKM. Trimming took off 5 bases at V and 4 bases at J, with 17 bases between the two ends. CDR3 sequence reads: CASSPTPRMGYGYTF. The CDR3 DNA is TGTGCCAGCAGTCCAACCCCCAGAATGGGCTATGGCTACACCTTC.

This clone was observed a single time. V usage is TRBV5-1 and J usage is TRBJ2-1, with D possibly matching TRBD1 (5 bases). CDR3 length: 15 amino acids. V dropped 2 bases and J dropped 2 bases, with 11 bases sitting between them. Germline CDR1 reads SGHRS; CDR2 reads YFSETQ. The CDR3 spells CASSLDSSPYNEQFF. The CDR3 DNA is TGCGCCAGCAGCTTAGACAGCTCACCCTACAATGAGCAGTTCTTC.

The V call is TRBV30, the J call TRBJ2-2, with D tentatively TRBD1 (6 bases). CDR3 length: 14 amino acids. Germline CDR1 reads GTSNPN; CDR2 reads SVGIG (reference sequence). V was shortened by 1 base and J by 8 bases, with 14 bases between the two germline ends. The CDR3 here is CAWSGTGSGGELFF. The CDR3 nucleotides are TGTGCCTGGAGTGGAACAGGGTCGGGAGGGGAGCTGTTTTTT.

The V and J genes are TRBV6-5 and TRBJ1-2; 8 nucleotides agree with TRBD1. The CDR3 is 16 amino acids. V shed 2 bases and J 5 bases; nucleotides not matched to a gene: 10. Germline CDR1 reads MNHEY; CDR2 reads SVGAGI. CDR3 sequence: CASSYDGQGEGYGYTF. DNA of the CDR3: TGTGCCAGCAGTTACGACGGACAGGGCGAGGGTTATGGCTACACCTTC.

Concerning this clone itself: The sample has other DNA sequences that encode this CDR3 too. This chain uses TRBV6-5 with TRBJ2-3; D possibly corresponds to TRBD2 (5 bases). The CDR3 is 12 residues long. Trimming took 6 bases from V and 6 from J, leaving 10 bases between them. The germline V gene has CDR1 MNHEY and CDR2 SVGAGI. The CDR3 protein is CASSERGDTQYF. In DNA, the CDR3 is TGTGCCAGCAGCGAGAGAGGGGATACGCAGTATTTT.

The chain combines TRBV21-1 with TRBJ1-5; TRBD1, the D gene given by the table, was not confirmed from the DNA. TRBV21-1 is a pseudogene. The CDR3 is 15 amino acids. The chain's CDR3 is CASSGQGNSNQPQHF. In nucleotides, the CDR3 is TGTGCCAGCAGCGGACAGGGTAACAGCAATCAGCCCCAGCATTTT.

The chain couples TRBV7-9 to TRBJ2-7; perhaps TRBD2 as D (6 bases). The V and J ends lost 3 bases and 2 bases respectively, with 8 bases between them. CDR1 is SEHNR and CDR2 is FQNEAQ in the germline V gene (reference sequence). This CDR3 is built from 13 residues. CDR3 DNA: TGTGCCAGCAGCTTGGTAGCGGCCTACGAGCAGTACTTC. Protein product: CASSLVAAYEQYF.